These 2 T cell receptor beta chains came from one sample sequenced in a study of shared clonotypes between healthy human individuals. Sequencing used immunoSEQ multiplex PCR; TCRdb keeps in-frame clones, though not all of them. There are some 2.1 million clones in the sample; 93% occur only once, and about 1.6% lies in the top ten. Naivety among CD8 cells was defined by CD45RO negativity and positive CCR7 selection, thereby excluding terminally differentiated effector memory CD45RA+ cells. Input material: naive CD8+ T cells from PBMCs. The receptors originated from a man aged 18 to 29 in good health. Some clones in this sample may be carry-over from other donors' samples.

This chain uses TRBV14 with TRBJ1-2, with 7 nucleotides matching TRBD1. The CDR3 length is 14 residues. Germline CDR1 SGHDN, CDR2 FVKESK. V lost 4 bases to trimming and J lost 4 bases; unmatched junction nucleotides: 6. The CDR3 region has the DNA TGTGCCAGCAGCCCCGTCAGGGGGTTCTATGGCTACACCTTC. It specifies CASSPVRGFYGYTF.

On this clone: Other DNA sequences within the sample encode an identical CDR3. The chain has TRBV9 and TRBJ2-2; D remains unclear. The V gene lost 2 bases and the J gene lost 5 bases, with 4 bases spanning the gap. CDR1 is SGDLS and CDR2 is YYNGEE in the germline V gene. This CDR3 region has 12 residues. The DNA of the CDR3 is TGTGCCAGCAGCGTTGGTACCGGGGAGCTGTTTTTT. This encodes CASSVGTGELFF.